These 4 T cell receptor beta chains came from one sample sequenced in a study of blood T cell repertoires in COVID-19. The data were produced by immunoSEQ multiplex PCR, yet TCRdb's version contains in-frame clones alone and is incomplete. The data show about 100,000 clones, roughly nine tenths seen once. What was sequenced was peripheral blood. All receptors come from a man in his fifties or sixties with acute or convalescent COVID-19.

The chain has TRBV6-5 and TRBJ2-7; D possibly corresponds to TRBD1 (5 bases). Trimming shortened V by 6 bases and J by 5 bases, and 20 bases separated the two germline ends. Germline V lookup: CDR1 MNHEY, CDR2 SVGAGI. The CDR3 has 15 residues. The CDR3 nucleotides read TGTGCCAGCAGAATCCCCAATGTCGTAGGGGACGAGCAGTACTTC. It yields the protein CASRIPNVVGDEQYF.

V and J are TRBV29-1 and TRBJ2-2; weak D call: TRBD2 (6 bases). There are 12 residues in the CDR3. Germline CDR1 and CDR2: SQVTM and ANQGSEA. Trimming stripped 4 bases from V and 6 bases from J, with 9 bases between. The CDR3 protein is CSVVAGPGELFF. The CDR3 DNA reads as TGCAGCGTTGTCGCGGGACCCGGGGAGCTGTTTTTT.

In this sample, this clone turned up a few times. The chain carries TRBV12-3 or TRBV12-4 and TRBJ1-5; D is perhaps TRBD1 (5 bases). V was shortened by 7 bases and J by 6 bases, with 13 bases between the two germline ends. This CDR3 region has 13 residues. CDR3 bases: TGTGCCAGCACCATGGGGGGGGGTCAGCCCCAGCATTTT. As protein: CASTMGGGQPQHF.

The V call is TRBV5-1, the J call TRBJ1-2; D is undetermined. This CDR3 is built from 13 residues. The V end lost 0 bases, the J end lost 5 bases, and 8 bases lay between the germline ends. The germline CDR1 and CDR2 sequences are SGHRS and YFSETQ. CDR3 sequence reads: CASSLATEYGYTF. CDR3 DNA sequence: TGCGCCAGCAGCTTGGCTACAGAATATGGCTACACCTTC.